A selection of T cell receptor beta chains follows, all from one sample in a study of response to subunit inactivated influenza vaccine. Each CDR3 protein is one row after TCRdb ran MiXCR on the RT-PCR reads. The sample gives 200,000 to 250,000 distinct CDR3 sequences, 10% to 15% of which show up once; 7.8% is in the top ten. The sequencing here drew on non-naive T cells sorted from PBMCs, taken roughly 15 days before vaccination. These receptors were collected from a man in his fifties or sixties who received an inactivated influenza vaccine. Each CDR3 is given with its conserved first and last residue. The D gene is left open where the match is weak. Clone size is stated in some rows and not others, as once, few, many or a class when expanded.

clone size: few; J gene: TRBJ1-1; D gene: .; V gene: TRBV19; CDR3 DNA: TGTGCCAGTAGTGAACAACAGGGGAACACTGAAGCTTTCTTT; CDR3 protein: CASSEQQGNTEAFF
clone size: many; J gene: TRBJ2-5; D gene: TRBD2; V gene: TRBV27; CDR3 DNA: TGTGCCAGCAGTCCTCGCGTTGGCGGGGGGGTCCAAGAGACCCAGTACTTC; CDR3 protein: CASSPRVGGGVQETQYF
clone size: .; J gene: TRBJ2-1; D gene: .; V gene: TRBV29-1; CDR3 DNA: TGCAGCCCGACCCGAGGGCGTGAGCAGTTCTTC; CDR3 protein: CSPTRGREQFF
clone size: .; J gene: TRBJ2-1; D gene: .; V gene: TRBV9; CDR3 DNA: TGTGCCAGCAGCGTAGAGGCGGCTGGGTCCTCCTACAATGAGCAGTTCTTC; CDR3 protein: CASSVEAAGSSYNEQFF
clone size: few; J gene: TRBJ2-5; D gene: .; V gene: TRBV18; CDR3 DNA: TGTGCCAGCTCATCGCGGACGGAGCCGGCAGAGACCCAGTACTTC; CDR3 protein: CASSSRTEPAETQYF
clone size: few; J gene: TRBJ2-5; D gene: TRBD2; V gene: TRBV12-3/TRBV12-4; CDR3 DNA: TGTGCCAGCAGGAGCGGGGGGGGGCCCCAAGAGACCCAGTACTTC; CDR3 protein: CASRSGGGPQETQYF
clone size: .; J gene: TRBJ2-3; D gene: .; V gene: TRBV6-1; CDR3 DNA: TGTGCCAGCAGTGAAAGCTGGGTGGACACAGATACGCAGTATTTT; CDR3 protein: CASSESWVDTDTQYF
clone size: many; J gene: TRBJ2-3; D gene: TRBD2; V gene: TRBV12-3/TRBV12-4; CDR3 DNA: TGTGCCAGCAATCCTAGCGGGCCCCGGGATACGCAGTATTTT; CDR3 protein: CASNPSGPRDTQYF
clone size: few; J gene: TRBJ2-1; D gene: .; V gene: TRBV20-1; CDR3 DNA: TGCAGTGCGTCCCGGATTGGCCAGGGATACAATGAGCAGTTCTTC; CDR3 protein: CSASRIGQGYNEQFF
clone size: few; J gene: TRBJ2-1; D gene: .; V gene: TRBV6-5; CDR3 DNA: TGTGCCAGCACTGATTGTGAGCAGTTCTTC; CDR3 protein: CASTDCEQFF
clone size: many; J gene: TRBJ2-3; D gene: .; V gene: TRBV7-2; CDR3 DNA: TGTGCCAGCAGCAGAGTAGGTTCGGGAAACGCGGATACGCAGTATTTT; CDR3 protein: CASSRVGSGNADTQYF
clone size: many; J gene: TRBJ2-5; D gene: .; V gene: TRBV5-1; CDR3 DNA: TGCGCCAGCAGCTTGGAGGCCAGCGAGACCCAGTACTTC; CDR3 protein: CASSLEASETQYF
clone size: many; J gene: TRBJ1-5; D gene: .; V gene: TRBV7-2; CDR3 DNA: TGTGCCAGCAGCCTCAGGGGTATGGACAATCAGCCCCAGCATTTT; CDR3 protein: CASSLRGMDNQPQHF
clone size: many; J gene: TRBJ2-3; D gene: TRBD2; V gene: TRBV12-3/TRBV12-4; CDR3 DNA: TGTGCCAGCAGTTCTCCCGGACTAGCGGAAAAATCCACAGATACGCAGTATTTT; CDR3 protein: CASSSPGLAEKSTDTQYF
clone size: few; J gene: TRBJ2-1; D gene: .; V gene: TRBV6-2/TRBV6-3; CDR3 DNA: TGTGCCAGCAGGAGCTGGCACAATGAGCAGTTCTTC; CDR3 protein: CASRSWHNEQFF
clone size: .; J gene: TRBJ2-7; D gene: TRBD2; V gene: TRBV18; CDR3 DNA: TGTGCCAGCTCACCCGGACTAGGGGAGCAGTACTTC; CDR3 protein: CASSPGLGEQYF
clone size: few; J gene: TRBJ2-7; D gene: TRBD1; V gene: TRBV5-1; CDR3 DNA: TGCGCCAGCAGCTTGGAAGGACAGGTATTATACGAGCAGTACTTC; CDR3 protein: CASSLEGQVLYEQYF
clone size: few; J gene: TRBJ2-1; D gene: TRBD1; V gene: TRBV6-2/TRBV6-3; CDR3 DNA: TGTGCCAGCAGAAGGGACAGCTCCTACAATGAGCAGTTCTTC; CDR3 protein: CASRRDSSYNEQFF
clone size: few; J gene: TRBJ1-1; D gene: .; V gene: TRBV7-8; CDR3 DNA: TGTGCCAGCAGCTTAGGGGGATGGGGGCTGAACACTGAAGCTTTCTTT; CDR3 protein: CASSLGGWGLNTEAFF
clone size: many; J gene: TRBJ2-5; D gene: .; V gene: TRBV6-1; CDR3 DNA: TGTGCCAGCAGTGCCGAAAGGGCAACCGTGGAGACCCAGTACTTC; CDR3 protein: CASSAERATVETQYF
clone size: .; J gene: TRBJ1-6; D gene: .; V gene: TRBV4-1; CDR3 DNA: TGCGCCAGCAGCCAAGATATTGCGAGATACTCCTATAATTCACCCCTCCACTTT; CDR3 protein: CASSQDIARYSYNSPLHF
clone size: .; J gene: TRBJ2-7; D gene: TRBD1; V gene: TRBV30; CDR3 DNA: TGTGCCTGGAGTGTACAGGGGGCGAGCTACGAGCAGTACTTC; CDR3 protein: CAWSVQGASYEQYF
clone size: .; J gene: TRBJ2-5; D gene: .; V gene: TRBV5-1; CDR3 DNA: TGCGCCAGCGGCGACGGTTCCAACTCAAGGGGGGATAGCGTGCAGACCCAGTACTTC; CDR3 protein: CASGDGSNSRGDSVQTQYF
clone size: few; J gene: TRBJ2-3; D gene: TRBD1; V gene: TRBV28; CDR3 DNA: TGTGCCAGTACGGACAGGCCAGATACGCAGTATTTT; CDR3 protein: CASTDRPDTQYF
clone size: many; J gene: TRBJ2-5; D gene: .; V gene: TRBV5-6; CDR3 DNA: TGTGCCAGCAACCACAGGGGACTTCAAGAGACCCAGTACTTC; CDR3 protein: CASNHRGLQETQYF
clone size: few; J gene: TRBJ2-2; D gene: .; V gene: TRBV7-2; CDR3 DNA: TGTGCCAGCAGTTTCCTCCCCACCGGGGAGCTGTTTTTT; CDR3 protein: CASSFLPTGELFF
clone size: .; J gene: TRBJ2-7; D gene: .; V gene: TRBV30; CDR3 DNA: TGTGCTGGGGGACGGAACTCCTACGAGCAGTACTTC; CDR3 protein: CAGGRNSYEQYF
clone size: .; J gene: TRBJ2-1; D gene: TRBD2; V gene: TRBV9; CDR3 DNA: TGTGCCAGCAGCGTCACCACCGGGAGGGACAAACGGTACAATGAGCAGTTCTTC; CDR3 protein: CASSVTTGRDKRYNEQFF
clone size: many; J gene: TRBJ2-7; D gene: TRBD1; V gene: TRBV7-2; CDR3 DNA: TGTGCCAGCAGCTTTGACAGGGGGTACTACGAGCAGTACTTC; CDR3 protein: CASSFDRGYYEQYF
clone size: .; J gene: TRBJ1-1; D gene: .; V gene: TRBV12-3/TRBV12-4; CDR3 DNA: TGTGCCAGCAGAGTAATCAACACTGAAGCTTACTTT; CDR3 protein: CASRVINTEAYF
clone size: .; J gene: TRBJ2-7; D gene: TRBD1; V gene: TRBV6-5; CDR3 DNA: TGTGCCAGCAGTTACTCGGGACAGGGTGGGCAGTACTTC; CDR3 protein: CASSYSGQGGQYF
clone size: few; J gene: TRBJ1-5; D gene: .; V gene: TRBV6-1; CDR3 DNA: TGTGCCAGTGGAAGTGGGGGGAGCAATCAGCCCCAGCATTTT; CDR3 protein: CASGSGGSNQPQHF
clone size: few; J gene: TRBJ2-5; D gene: .; V gene: TRBV20-1; CDR3 DNA: TGCAGTGCTACCGGGCTGGGGGAGACCCAGTACTTC; CDR3 protein: CSATGLGETQYF
clone size: many; J gene: TRBJ2-7; D gene: TRBD2; V gene: TRBV5-1; CDR3 DNA: TGCGCCAGCAGCTTGGGGGCGACTAGCGGGGTTAGAGGCGAGCAGTACTTC; CDR3 protein: CASSLGATSGVRGEQYF
clone size: .; J gene: TRBJ2-1; D gene: TRBD2; V gene: TRBV5-1; CDR3 DNA: TGCGCCAGCATCTCGGGACTAGCCCTCAGCTCCTACAATGAGCAGTTCTTC; CDR3 protein: CASISGLALSSYNEQFF
clone size: many; J gene: TRBJ2-1; D gene: TRBD2; V gene: TRBV11-2; CDR3 DNA: TGTGCCAGCAGCTTGCTGGGAGGGAGCGGGGGGGCGAAGTACAATGAGCAGTTCTTC; CDR3 protein: CASSLLGGSGGAKYNEQFF
clone size: .; J gene: TRBJ1-2; D gene: .; V gene: TRBV12-3/TRBV12-4; CDR3 DNA: TGTGCCAGCAGTTCAACTGGGATCTATGGCTACACCTTC; CDR3 protein: CASSSTGIYGYTF
clone size: .; J gene: TRBJ2-7; D gene: TRBD1; V gene: TRBV6-5; CDR3 DNA: TGTGCCAGCAGTTACTCCAGGGGGAGCCGTCATGAGCAGTACTTC; CDR3 protein: CASSYSRGSRHEQYF
clone size: many; J gene: TRBJ2-1; D gene: TRBD2; V gene: TRBV3-1; CDR3 DNA: TGTGCCAGCAGCCGGGGACTAGCGGGAGCAAATGAGCAGTTCTTC; CDR3 protein: CASSRGLAGANEQFF
clone size: few; J gene: TRBJ1-1; D gene: .; V gene: TRBV28; CDR3 DNA: TGTGCCAGCAGCCCCTCAGTGAGAGGAGACGAAGCTTTCTTT; CDR3 protein: CASSPSVRGDEAFF
clone size: many; J gene: TRBJ2-7; D gene: .; V gene: TRBV12-3/TRBV12-4; CDR3 DNA: TGTGCCAGCAGTCGACCACGCGTCTCCTACGAGCAGTACTTC; CDR3 protein: CASSRPRVSYEQYF
clone size: many; J gene: TRBJ1-2; D gene: TRBD1; V gene: TRBV29-1; CDR3 DNA: TGCAGCGTTGATGGGTGGACAGGGAGATCTAACTATGGCTACACCTTC; CDR3 protein: CSVDGWTGRSNYGYTF
clone size: .; J gene: TRBJ2-7; D gene: .; V gene: TRBV7-2; CDR3 DNA: TGTGCCAGCAGAACCGCCGGGGGACCTATCGAGCAGTACTTC; CDR3 protein: CASRTAGGPIEQYF
clone size: few; J gene: TRBJ2-3; D gene: .; V gene: TRBV7-3; CDR3 DNA: TGTGCCAGCAGCCCGGAAGGTGGGCGGTTCACAGATACGCAGTATTTT; CDR3 protein: CASSPEGGRFTDTQYF
clone size: .; J gene: TRBJ1-2; D gene: TRBD1; V gene: TRBV20-1; CDR3 DNA: TGCAGTGCTAGAGATGATCACAGGGGGATTGATGGCTACACCTTC; CDR3 protein: CSARDDHRGIDGYTF
clone size: many; J gene: TRBJ2-1; D gene: .; V gene: TRBV6-2/TRBV6-3; CDR3 DNA: TGTGCCAGCAGTTACTCTAGTAGCGGAGTCAATGAGCAGTTCTTC; CDR3 protein: CASSYSSSGVNEQFF
clone size: many; J gene: TRBJ2-7; D gene: .; V gene: TRBV9; CDR3 DNA: TGTGCCAGCAGCGTAGGATTGGCGGGCTCCTACGAGCAGTACTTC; CDR3 protein: CASSVGLAGSYEQYF
clone size: few; J gene: TRBJ2-1; D gene: TRBD2; V gene: TRBV10-3; CDR3 DNA: TGTGCCATCAGTGATTCGCGGGGGAGCTCCTACAATGAGCAGTTCTTC; CDR3 protein: CAISDSRGSSYNEQFF
clone size: few; J gene: TRBJ2-1; D gene: .; V gene: TRBV11-2; CDR3 DNA: TGTGCCAGCAGCTTACGGGGACCAACCCAAAATGAGCAGTTCTTC; CDR3 protein: CASSLRGPTQNEQFF
clone size: .; J gene: TRBJ2-1; D gene: TRBD2; V gene: TRBV12-3/TRBV12-4; CDR3 DNA: TGTGCCAGCACCCGACTAGCGGGAATGAGTAATGAGCAGTTCTTC; CDR3 protein: CASTRLAGMSNEQFF
clone size: .; J gene: TRBJ2-2; D gene: TRBD1; V gene: TRBV7-9; CDR3 DNA: TGTGCCAGCAGCTACAGGGGGGACCACACCGGGGAGCTGTTTTTT; CDR3 protein: CASSYRGDHTGELFF
clone size: many; J gene: TRBJ2-2; D gene: .; V gene: TRBV7-2; CDR3 DNA: TGTGCCAGCAGCTTAGCGAGGGGCACCGGGGAGCTGTTTTTT; CDR3 protein: CASSLARGTGELFF
clone size: .; J gene: TRBJ2-7; D gene: .; V gene: TRBV5-1; CDR3 DNA: TGCGCCAGCAGCTTGGTCCCGGGGTTCGTCGACGAGCAGTACTTC; CDR3 protein: CASSLVPGFVDEQYF
clone size: .; J gene: TRBJ1-3; D gene: .; V gene: TRBV7-2; CDR3 DNA: TGTGCCAGCAGCCCGGACTTTCACTCTGGAAACACCATAAATTTT; CDR3 protein: CASSPDFHSGNTINF
clone size: .; J gene: TRBJ2-2; D gene: TRBD2; V gene: TRBV18; CDR3 DNA: TGTGCCAGCTCACCCGGGGGGTCGAACACCGGGGAGCTGTTTTTT; CDR3 protein: CASSPGGSNTGELFF
clone size: .; J gene: TRBJ1-5; D gene: TRBD1; V gene: TRBV5-1; CDR3 DNA: TGCGCCAGCAGCTTGGGGCAGGGGGACCGGAATCAGCCCCAGCATTTT; CDR3 protein: CASSLGQGDRNQPQHF
clone size: many; J gene: TRBJ2-7; D gene: .; V gene: TRBV30; CDR3 DNA: TGTGCCTGGAGTGTCTCGGTTTACGAGCAGTACTTC; CDR3 protein: CAWSVSVYEQYF
clone size: .; J gene: TRBJ1-2; D gene: .; V gene: TRBV15; CDR3 DNA: TGTGCCACCGGAAACCGGGGCGCGAACTATGGCTACACCTTC; CDR3 protein: CATGNRGANYGYTF